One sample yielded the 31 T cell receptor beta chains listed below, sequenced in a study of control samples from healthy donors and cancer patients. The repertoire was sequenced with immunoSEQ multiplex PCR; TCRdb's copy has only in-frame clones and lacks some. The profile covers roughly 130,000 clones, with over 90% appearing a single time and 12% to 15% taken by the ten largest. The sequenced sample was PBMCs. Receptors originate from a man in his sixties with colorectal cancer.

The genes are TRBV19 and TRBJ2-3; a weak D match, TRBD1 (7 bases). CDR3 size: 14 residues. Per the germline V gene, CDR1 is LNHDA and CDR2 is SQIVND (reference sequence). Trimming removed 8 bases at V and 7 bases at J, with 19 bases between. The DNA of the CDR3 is TGTGCCAGTGCGTTGACAGGGAGGACCTATACGCAGTATTTT. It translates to CASALTGRTYTQYF.

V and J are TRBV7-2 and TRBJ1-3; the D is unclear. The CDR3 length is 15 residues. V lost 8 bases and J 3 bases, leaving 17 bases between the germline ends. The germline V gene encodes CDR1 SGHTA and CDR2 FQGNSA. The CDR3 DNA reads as TGTGCCAGCTCAGAAACGGTTGTTGGTGGAAACACCATATATTTT. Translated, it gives CASSETVVGGNTIYF.

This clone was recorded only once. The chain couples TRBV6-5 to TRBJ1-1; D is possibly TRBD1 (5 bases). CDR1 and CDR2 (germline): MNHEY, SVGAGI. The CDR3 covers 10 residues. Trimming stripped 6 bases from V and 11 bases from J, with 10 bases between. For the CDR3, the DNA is TGTGCCAGCAGGACGACAGAGGCTTTCTTT. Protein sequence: CASRTTEAFF.

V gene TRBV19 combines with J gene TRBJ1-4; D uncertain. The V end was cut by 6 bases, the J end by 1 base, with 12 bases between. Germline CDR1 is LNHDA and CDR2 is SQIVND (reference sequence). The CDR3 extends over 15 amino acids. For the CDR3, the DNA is TGTGCCAGTAGCCCCCTGGCAGGAACTAATGAAAAACTGTTTTTT. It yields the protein CASSPLAGTNEKLFF.

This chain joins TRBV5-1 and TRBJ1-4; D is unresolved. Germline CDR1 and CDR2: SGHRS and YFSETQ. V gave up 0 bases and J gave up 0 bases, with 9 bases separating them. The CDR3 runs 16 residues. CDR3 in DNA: TGCGCCAGCAGCTTGGGGTCGGTTGCAACTAATGAAAAACTGTTTTTT. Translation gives CASSLGSVATNEKLFF.

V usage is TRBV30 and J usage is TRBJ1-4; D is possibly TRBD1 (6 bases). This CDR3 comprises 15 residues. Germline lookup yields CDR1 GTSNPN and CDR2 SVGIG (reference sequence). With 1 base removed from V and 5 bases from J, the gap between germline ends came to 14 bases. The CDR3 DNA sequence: TGTGCCTGGAGTGCCGCGGGGGGGGCAAATGAAAAACTGTTTTTT. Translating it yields CAWSAAGGANEKLFF.

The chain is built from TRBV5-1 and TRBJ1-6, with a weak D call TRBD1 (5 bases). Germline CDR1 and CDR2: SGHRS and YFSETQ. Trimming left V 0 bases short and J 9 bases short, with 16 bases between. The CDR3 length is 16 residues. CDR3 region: CASSLAGLDVGSPLHF. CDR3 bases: TGCGCCAGCAGCTTGGCGGGGCTTGACGTAGGTTCACCCCTCCACTTT.

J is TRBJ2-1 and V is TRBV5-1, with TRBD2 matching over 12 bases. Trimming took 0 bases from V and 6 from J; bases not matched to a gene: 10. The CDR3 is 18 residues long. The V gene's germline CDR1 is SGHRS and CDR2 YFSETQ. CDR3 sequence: CASSLGLAGVAGGNEQFF. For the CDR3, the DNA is TGCGCCAGCAGCTTGGGACTAGCGGGGGTCGCTGGGGGCAATGAGCAGTTCTTC. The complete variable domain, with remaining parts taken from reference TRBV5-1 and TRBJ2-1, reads KAGVTQTPRYLIKTRGQQVTLSCSPISGHRSVSWYQQTPGQGLQFLFEYFSETQRNKGNFPGRFSGRQFSNSRSEMNVSTLELGDSALYLCASSLGLAGVAGGNEQFFGPGTRLTVL.

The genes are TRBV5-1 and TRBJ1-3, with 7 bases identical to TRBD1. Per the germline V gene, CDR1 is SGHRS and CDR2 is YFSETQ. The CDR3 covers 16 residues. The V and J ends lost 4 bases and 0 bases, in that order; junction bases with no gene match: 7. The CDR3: CASSMGTAASGNTIYF. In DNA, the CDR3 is TGCGCCAGCAGCATGGGGACAGCAGCCTCTGGAAACACCATATATTTT.

CDR3 coding DNA: TGTGCCTGGGGGCGGGGTCGAGCGAACACCGGGGAGCTGTTTTTT. It specifies CAWGRGRANTGELFF. The V call is TRBV30, the J call TRBJ2-2, with D possibly TRBD2 on 6 matching bases. The CDR3 covers 15 residues. Trimming pared 5 bases from V and 0 bases from J, leaving 13 bases between. From germline, CDR1 is GTSNPN and CDR2 SVGIG (reference sequence).

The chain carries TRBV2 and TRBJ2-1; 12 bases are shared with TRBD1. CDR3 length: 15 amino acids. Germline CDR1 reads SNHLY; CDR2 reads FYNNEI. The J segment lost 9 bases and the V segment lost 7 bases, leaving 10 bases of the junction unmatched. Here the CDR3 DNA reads TGTGCCAGCACCCGGGGACAGGGGGCTCGGGGTGAGCAGTTCTTC. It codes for CASTRGQGARGEQFF.

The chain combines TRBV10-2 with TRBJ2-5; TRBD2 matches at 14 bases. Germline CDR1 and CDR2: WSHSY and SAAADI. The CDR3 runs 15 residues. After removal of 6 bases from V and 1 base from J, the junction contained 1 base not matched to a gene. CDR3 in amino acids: CASRGLAGGQETQYF. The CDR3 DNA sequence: TGCGCCAGCAGAGGACTAGCGGGGGGCCAAGAGACCCAGTACTTC.

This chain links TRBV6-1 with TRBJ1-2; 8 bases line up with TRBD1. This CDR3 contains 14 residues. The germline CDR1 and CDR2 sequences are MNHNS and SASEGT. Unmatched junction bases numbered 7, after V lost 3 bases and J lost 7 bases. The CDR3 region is CASSEDREDVGYTF. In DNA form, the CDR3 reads TGTGCCAGCAGTGAGGACAGGGAGGATGTTGGCTACACCTTC.

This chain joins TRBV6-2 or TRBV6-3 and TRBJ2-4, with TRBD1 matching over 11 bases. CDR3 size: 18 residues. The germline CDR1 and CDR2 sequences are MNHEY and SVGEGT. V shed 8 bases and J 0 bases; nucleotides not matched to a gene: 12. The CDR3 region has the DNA TGTGCCAGCGGTTGGGGACAGGGGGTCTCATTAGCCAAAAACATTCAGTACTTC. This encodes CASGWGQGVSLAKNIQYF.

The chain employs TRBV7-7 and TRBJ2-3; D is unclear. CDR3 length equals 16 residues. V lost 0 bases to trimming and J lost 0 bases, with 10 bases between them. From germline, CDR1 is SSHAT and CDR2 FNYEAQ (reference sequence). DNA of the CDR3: TGTGCCAGCAGCTTAGCGCGTCGATCTAGCACAGATACGCAGTATTTT. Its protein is CASSLARRSSTDTQYF.

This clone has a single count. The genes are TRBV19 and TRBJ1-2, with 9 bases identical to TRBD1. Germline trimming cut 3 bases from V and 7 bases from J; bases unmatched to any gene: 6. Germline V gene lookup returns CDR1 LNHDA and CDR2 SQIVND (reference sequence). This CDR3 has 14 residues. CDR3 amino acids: CASSIPGTGPGYTF. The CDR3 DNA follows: TGTGCCAGTAGTATCCCCGGGACAGGGCCTGGCTACACCTTC. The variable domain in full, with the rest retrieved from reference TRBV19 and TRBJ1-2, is DGGITQSPKYLFRKEGQNVTLSCEQNLNHDAMYWYRQDPGQGLRLIYYSQIVNDFQKGDIAEGYSVSREKKESFPLTVTSAQKNPTAFYLCASSIPGTGPGYTFGSGTRLTVV.

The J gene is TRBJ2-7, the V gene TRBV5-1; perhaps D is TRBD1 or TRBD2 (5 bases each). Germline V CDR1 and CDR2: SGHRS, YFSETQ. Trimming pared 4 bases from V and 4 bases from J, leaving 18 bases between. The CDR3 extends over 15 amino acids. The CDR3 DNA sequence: TGCGCCAGCAGCCCGACGGTGGGACCTGAGTACGAGCAGTACTTC. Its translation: CASSPTVGPEYEQYF.

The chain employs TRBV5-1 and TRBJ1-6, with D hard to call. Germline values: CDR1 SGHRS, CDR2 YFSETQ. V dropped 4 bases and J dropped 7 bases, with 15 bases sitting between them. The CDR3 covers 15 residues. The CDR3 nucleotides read TGCGCCAGCAGCCCCCGGGGAGGAGGAAATTCACCCCTCCACTTT. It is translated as CASSPRGGGNSPLHF.

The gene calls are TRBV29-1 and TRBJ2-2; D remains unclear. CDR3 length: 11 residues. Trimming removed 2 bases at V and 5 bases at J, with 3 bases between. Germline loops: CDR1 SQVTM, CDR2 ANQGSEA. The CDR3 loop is CSVERTGELFF. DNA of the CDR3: TGCAGCGTTGAACGGACCGGGGAGCTGTTTTTT.

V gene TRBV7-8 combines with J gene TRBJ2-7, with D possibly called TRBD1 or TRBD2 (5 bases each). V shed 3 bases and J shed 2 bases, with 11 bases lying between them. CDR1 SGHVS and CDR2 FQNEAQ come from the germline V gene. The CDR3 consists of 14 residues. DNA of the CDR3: TGTGCCAGCAGCTTCGGGACGGACGCCTACGAGCAGTACTTC. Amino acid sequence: CASSFGTDAYEQYF.

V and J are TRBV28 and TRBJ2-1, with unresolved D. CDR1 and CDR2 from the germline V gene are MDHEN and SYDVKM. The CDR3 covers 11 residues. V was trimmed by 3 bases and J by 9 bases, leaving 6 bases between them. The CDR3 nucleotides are TGTGCCAGCAGTTTGTGGGTTGAGCAGTTCTTC. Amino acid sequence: CASSLWVEQFF.

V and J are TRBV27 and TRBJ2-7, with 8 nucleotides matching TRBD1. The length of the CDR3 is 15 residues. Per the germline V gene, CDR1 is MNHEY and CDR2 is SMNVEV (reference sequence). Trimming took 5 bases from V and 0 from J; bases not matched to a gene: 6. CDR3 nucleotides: TGTGCCAGCAGTCTGCGGACAGGGTACTCCTACGAGCAGTACTTC. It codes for CASSLRTGYSYEQYF.

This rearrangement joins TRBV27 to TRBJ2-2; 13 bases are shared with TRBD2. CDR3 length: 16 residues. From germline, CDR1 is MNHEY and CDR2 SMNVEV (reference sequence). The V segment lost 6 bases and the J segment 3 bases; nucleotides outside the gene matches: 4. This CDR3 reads CASSRGLAGYTGELFF. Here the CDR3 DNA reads TGTGCCAGCAGCCGGGGACTAGCGGGATACACCGGGGAGCTGTTTTTT.

The CDR3 nucleotides read TGTGCCAGCAGCTTAGACCTGGGGGGTGAAAAACTGTTTTTT. Protein product: CASSLDLGGEKLFF. The V gene is TRBV7-9, the J gene TRBJ1-4, with D perhaps TRBD1 (5 bases). CDR1 and CDR2 (germline): SEHNR, FQNEAQ (reference sequence). Deletions cut 1 base from V and 7 bases from J, with 10 bases between. This CDR3 comprises 14 residues.

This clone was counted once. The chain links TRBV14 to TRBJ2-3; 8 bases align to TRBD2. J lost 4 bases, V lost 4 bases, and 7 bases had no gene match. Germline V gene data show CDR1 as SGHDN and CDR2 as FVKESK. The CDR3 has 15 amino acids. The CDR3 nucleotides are TGTGCCAGCAGCCCTAGCGGGCACTTCCCAGATACGCAGTATTTT. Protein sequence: CASSPSGHFPDTQYF.

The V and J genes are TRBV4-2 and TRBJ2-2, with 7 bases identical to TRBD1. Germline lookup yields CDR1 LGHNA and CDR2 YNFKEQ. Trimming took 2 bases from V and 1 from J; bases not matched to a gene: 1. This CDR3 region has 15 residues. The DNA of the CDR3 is TGTGCCAGCAGCCAAAACAGGGGGAACACCGGGGAGCTGTTTTTT. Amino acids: CASSQNRGNTGELFF.

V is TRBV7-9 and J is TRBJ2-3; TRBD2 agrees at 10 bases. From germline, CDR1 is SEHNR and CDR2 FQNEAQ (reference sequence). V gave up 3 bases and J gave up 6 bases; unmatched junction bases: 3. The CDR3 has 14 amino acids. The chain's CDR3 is CASSLGTSADTQYF. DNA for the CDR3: TGTGCCAGCAGCTTGGGGACTAGCGCGGATACGCAGTATTTT.

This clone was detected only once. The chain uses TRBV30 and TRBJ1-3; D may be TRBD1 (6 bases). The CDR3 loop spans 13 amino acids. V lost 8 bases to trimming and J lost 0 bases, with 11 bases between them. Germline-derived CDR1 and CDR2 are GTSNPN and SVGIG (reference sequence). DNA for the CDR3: TGTGCCAGTACAGGGATCTCTGGAAACACCATATATTTT. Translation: CASTGISGNTIYF. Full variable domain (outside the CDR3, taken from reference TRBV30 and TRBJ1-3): SQTIHQWPATLVQPVGSPLSLECTVEGTSNPNLYWYRQAAGRGLQLLFYSVGIGQISSEVPQNLSASRPQDRQFILSSKKLLLSDSGFYLCASTGISGNTIYFGEGSWLTVV.

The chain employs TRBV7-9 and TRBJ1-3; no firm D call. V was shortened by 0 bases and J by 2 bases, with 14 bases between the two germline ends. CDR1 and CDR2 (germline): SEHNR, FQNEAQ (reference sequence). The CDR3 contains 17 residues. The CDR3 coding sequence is TGTGCCAGCAGCTTAGCGACAACTACGCGCGCTGGAAACACCATATATTTT. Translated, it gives CASSLATTTRAGNTIYF.

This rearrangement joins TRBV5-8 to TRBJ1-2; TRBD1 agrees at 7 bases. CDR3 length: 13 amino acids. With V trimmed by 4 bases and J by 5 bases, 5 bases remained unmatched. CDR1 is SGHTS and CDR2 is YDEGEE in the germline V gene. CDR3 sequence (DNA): TGTGCCAGCAGCCAGCCGGGACAGTATGGCTACACCTTC. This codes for CASSQPGQYGYTF.

The CDR3 DNA reads as TGTGCCAGCAGCCAAGACAGGGGGCGAGGCGGTACGCAGTATTTT. Translating it yields CASSQDRGRGGTQYF. The rearrangement joins TRBV7-9 to TRBJ2-3, with TRBD1 identical over 10 bases. CDR1 and CDR2 (germline): SEHNR, FQNEAQ (reference sequence). The CDR3 is made up of 15 amino acids. V lost 5 bases, J lost 8 bases, and 10 bases stayed unmatched. Combining the CDR3 with reference TRBV7-9 and TRBJ2-3 gives the whole variable domain DTGVSQNPRHKITKRGQNVTFRCDPISEHNRLYWYRQTLGQGPEFLTYFQNEAQLEKSRLLSDRFSAERPKGSFSTLEIQRTEQGDSAMYLCASSQDRGRGGTQYFGPGTRLTVL.